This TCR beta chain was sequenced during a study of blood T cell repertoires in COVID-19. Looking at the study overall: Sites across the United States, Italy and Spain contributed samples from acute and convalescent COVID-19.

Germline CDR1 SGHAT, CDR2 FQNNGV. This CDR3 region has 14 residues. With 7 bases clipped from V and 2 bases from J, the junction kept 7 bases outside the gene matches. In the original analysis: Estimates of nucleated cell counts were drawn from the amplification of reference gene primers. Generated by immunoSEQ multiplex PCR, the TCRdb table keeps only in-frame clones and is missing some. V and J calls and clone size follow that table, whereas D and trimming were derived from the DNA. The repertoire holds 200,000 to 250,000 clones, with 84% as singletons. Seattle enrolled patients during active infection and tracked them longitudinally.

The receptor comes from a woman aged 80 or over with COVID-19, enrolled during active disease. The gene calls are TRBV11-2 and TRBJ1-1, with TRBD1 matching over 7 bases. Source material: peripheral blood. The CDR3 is CASTLGQANTEAFF. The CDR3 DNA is TGTGCCAGCACCCTTGGACAGGCCAACACTGAAGCTTTCTTT. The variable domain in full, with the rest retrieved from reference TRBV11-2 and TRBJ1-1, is EAGVAQSPRYKIIEKRQSVAFWCNPISGHATLYWYQQILGQGPKLLIQFQNNGVVDDSQLPKDRFSAERLKGVDSTLKIQPAKLEDSAVYLCASTLGQANTEAFFGQGTRLTVV.